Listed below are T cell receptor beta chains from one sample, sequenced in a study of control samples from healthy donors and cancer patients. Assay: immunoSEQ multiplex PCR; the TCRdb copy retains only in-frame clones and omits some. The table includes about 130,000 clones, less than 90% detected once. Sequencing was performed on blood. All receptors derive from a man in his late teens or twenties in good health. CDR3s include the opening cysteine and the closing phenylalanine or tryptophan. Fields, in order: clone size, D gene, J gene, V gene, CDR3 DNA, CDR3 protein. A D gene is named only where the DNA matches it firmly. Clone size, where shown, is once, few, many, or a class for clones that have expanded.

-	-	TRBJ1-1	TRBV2	TGTGCCAGCAGTGAAGACCAGGGTACTGAAGCTTTCTTT	CASSEDQGTEAFF
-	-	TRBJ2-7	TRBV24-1	TGTGCCACCAGTGATTCCGGGACCCGTCCCCGCGAGCAGTACTTC	CATSDSGTRPREQYF
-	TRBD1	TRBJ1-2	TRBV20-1	TGCAGTGCTAGTCGACAGGGTGGGGTCTATGGCTACACCTTC	CSASRQGGVYGYTF
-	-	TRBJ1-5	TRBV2	TGTGCCAGCACCGGGGGTGATAGCAATCAGCCCCAGCATTTT	CASTGGDSNQPQHF
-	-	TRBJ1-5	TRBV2	TGTGCCAGCAAGGTGGTTGGCCAGCCCCAGCATTTT	CASKVVGQPQHF
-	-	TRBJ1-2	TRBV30	TGTGCCTTCCCAGCAGGGATCGATGGCTACACCTTC	CAFPAGIDGYTF
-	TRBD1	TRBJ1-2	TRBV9	TGTGCCAGCAGGCAGAGGACAGGGACGAGTGGCTACACCTTC	CASRQRTGTSGYTF
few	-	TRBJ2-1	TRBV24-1	TGTGCCACCATCGGGGGATTTGGTAATGAGCAGTTCTTC	CATIGGFGNEQFF
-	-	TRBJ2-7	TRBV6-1	TGTGCCAGCAGTAAAGCGGGCCGCTCCTACGAGCAGTACTTC	CASSKAGRSYEQYF
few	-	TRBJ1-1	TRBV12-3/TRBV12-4	TGTGCCAGCAGACACAGGGTTGAAGCTTTCTTT	CASRHRVEAFF
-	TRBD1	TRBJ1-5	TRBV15	TGTGCCACCAGCAGAGGGGGACAGGGAGGTGTTCAGCCCCAGCATTTT	CATSRGGQGGVQPQHF
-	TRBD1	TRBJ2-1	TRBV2	TGTGCCAGCAGTGAGACAGGGGAGAGTGAGCAGTTCTTC	CASSETGESEQFF
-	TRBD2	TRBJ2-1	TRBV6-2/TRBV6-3	TGTGCCAGCAGTGGTGGGGCTAGCGGACTGAGGGGTGAGCAGTTCTTC	CASSGGASGLRGEQFF
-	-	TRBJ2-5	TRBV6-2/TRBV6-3	TGTGCCAGCAGCCCCATGGGGGCGAGGGAGACCCAGTACTTC	CASSPMGARETQYF
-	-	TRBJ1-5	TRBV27	TGTGCCAGCAGTTTAGGGGGGTGGAATCAGCCCCAGCATTTT	CASSLGGWNQPQHF
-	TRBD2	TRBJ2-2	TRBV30	TGTGCCTGGAGTGTTTTAGCGGGAGTTTCCGGGGAGCTGTTTTTT	CAWSVLAGVSGELFF
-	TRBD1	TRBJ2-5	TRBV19	TGTGCCAGTAGTCCCCGGACAGGGGGCTGGAGGACCCAGTACTTC	CASSPRTGGWRTQYF
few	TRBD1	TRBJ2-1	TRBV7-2	TGTGCCAGCAGGGCAACTGCAGGGGGTGGAAAACGATCTGAGCAGTTCTTC	CASRATAGGGKRSEQFF